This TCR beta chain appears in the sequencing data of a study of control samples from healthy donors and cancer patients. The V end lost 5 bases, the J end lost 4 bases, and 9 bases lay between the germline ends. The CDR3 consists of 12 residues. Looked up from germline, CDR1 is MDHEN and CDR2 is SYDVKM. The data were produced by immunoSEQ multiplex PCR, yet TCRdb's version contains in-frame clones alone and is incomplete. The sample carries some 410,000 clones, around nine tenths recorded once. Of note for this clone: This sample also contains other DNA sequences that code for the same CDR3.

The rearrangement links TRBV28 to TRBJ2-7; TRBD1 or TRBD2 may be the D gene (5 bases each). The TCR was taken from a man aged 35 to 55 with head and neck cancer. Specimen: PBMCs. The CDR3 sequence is CASSPGPYEQYF. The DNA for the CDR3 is TGTGCCAGCAGTCCGGGGCCTTACGAGCAGTACTTC.